The T cell receptor beta chain described here comes from a study of T cell responses to AZD1222 COVID-19 vaccine. Clones were sequenced by immunoSEQ multiplex PCR, and TCRdb holds only the in-frame ones, with some missing. The data hold 150,000 to 200,000 clones, with less than 95% observed a single time. Points on this clone: The antigen is undetermined.

Study results and caveats: Repertoire sampling happened only post peak T cell response. Nearly half of spike-specific TCRs reportedly target variant regions that are unmutated in the B.1.351 and B.1.1.7 variants. Spike-specific TCR breadth and depth both grew after two AZD1222 doses. Females made up more of the donors, who were largely white British, and clonal diversity may have come out too low.

This CDR3 has 16 residues. Germline loops: CDR1 SGHVS, CDR2 FNYEAQ. The junction had 8 bases not matched to a gene; V was cut back by 5 bases and J by 5 bases. Sequencing used peripheral blood, obtained on day 0 of AZD1222 vaccination. The TCR originated in an adult in good health. The chain links TRBV7-6 to TRBJ2-1, with 11 bases fitting TRBD2. The CDR3: CASSPTSGGPNNEQFF. The CDR3 DNA follows: TGTGCCAGCAGCCCAACTAGCGGGGGCCCGAACAATGAGCAGTTCTTC.